The T cell receptor beta chain under discussion was sequenced for a study of T cell changes during pregnancy in multiple sclerosis. The protocol was immunoSEQ multiplex PCR, while the TCRdb copy is restricted to in-frame clones and leaves out a portion. Seen here are over 70,000 clones, roughly 90% observed once, and the top ten hold 1.5% to 2%. Per the germline V gene, CDR1 is SGHVS and CDR2 is FNYEAQ. The CDR3 is 16 amino acids. V shed 3 bases and J 4 bases; nucleotides not matched to a gene: 5. The receptor comes from a female donor in good health, enrolled as a control in a pregnancy study. The chain recombines TRBV7-6 with TRBJ2-2; 10 bases are a match to TRBD2. Specimen: peripheral blood, collected in the first trimester of pregnancy. DNA for the CDR3: TGTGCCAGCAGCTTGTTAGCGGGAGGCCCCACCGGGGAGCTGTTTTTT. Its translation is CASSLLAGGPTGELFF.